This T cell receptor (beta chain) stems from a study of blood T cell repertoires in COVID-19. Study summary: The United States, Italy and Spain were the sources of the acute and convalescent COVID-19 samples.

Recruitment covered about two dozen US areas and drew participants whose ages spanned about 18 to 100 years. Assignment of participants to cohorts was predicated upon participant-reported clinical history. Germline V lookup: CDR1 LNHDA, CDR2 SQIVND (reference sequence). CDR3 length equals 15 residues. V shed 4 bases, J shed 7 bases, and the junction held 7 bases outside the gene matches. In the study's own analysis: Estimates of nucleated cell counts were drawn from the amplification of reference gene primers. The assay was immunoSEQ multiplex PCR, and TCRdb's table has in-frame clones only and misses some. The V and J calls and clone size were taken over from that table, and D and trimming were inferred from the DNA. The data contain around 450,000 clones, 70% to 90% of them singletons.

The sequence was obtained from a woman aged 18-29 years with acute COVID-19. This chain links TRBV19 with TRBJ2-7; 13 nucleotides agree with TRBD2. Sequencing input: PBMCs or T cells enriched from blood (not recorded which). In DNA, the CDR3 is TGTGCCAGTAGTAACGGACTAGCGGGAGTTGAGGAGCAGTACTTC. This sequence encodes CASSNGLAGVEEQYF.